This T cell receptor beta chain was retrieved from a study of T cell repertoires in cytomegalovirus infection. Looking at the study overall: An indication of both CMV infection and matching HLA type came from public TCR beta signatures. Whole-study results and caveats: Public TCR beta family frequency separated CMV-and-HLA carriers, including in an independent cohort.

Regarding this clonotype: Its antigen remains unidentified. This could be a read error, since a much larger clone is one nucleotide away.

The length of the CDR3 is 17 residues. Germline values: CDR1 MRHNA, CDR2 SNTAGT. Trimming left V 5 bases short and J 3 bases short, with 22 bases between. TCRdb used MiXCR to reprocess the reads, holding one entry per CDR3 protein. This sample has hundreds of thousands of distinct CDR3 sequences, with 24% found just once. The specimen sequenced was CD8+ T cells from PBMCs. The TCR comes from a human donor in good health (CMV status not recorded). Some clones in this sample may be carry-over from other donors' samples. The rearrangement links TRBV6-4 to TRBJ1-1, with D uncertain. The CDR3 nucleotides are TGTGCCAGCAGTCACTTCTATTTTACGGACGTGGACACTGAAGCTTTCTTT. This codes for CASSHFYFTDVDTEAFF.